This entry is about one TCR beta chain. The target antigen is unknown. The sample is drawn from a study of monozygotic twins with cystic fibrosis. As for the study in general: Libraries were built from approximately 3 micrograms of fragmented DNA using about 14 PCR cycles. Whole-study findings and limits: Low clonality (median around 0.0095) suggested a mostly naive repertoire. In 13 of 16 pairs, V gene usage was closest to the co-twin's.

V lost 6 bases and J 0 bases, leaving 15 bases between the germline ends. The CDR3 contains 15 residues. Germline-derived CDR1 and CDR2 are SNHLY and FYNNEI. Assay: immunoSEQ multiplex PCR; the TCRdb copy retains only in-frame clones and omits some. The sample lists 15,000 or so clones; around 89% were seen once. The J gene is TRBJ2-7, the V gene TRBV2, with D hard to call. Material for sequencing was blood. The clonotype originates from a boy aged 5-17 years with cystic fibrosis. CDR3 sequence: CASSNDVGNSYEQYF. CDR3 nucleotide sequence: TGTGCCAGCAGCAATGACGTGGGGAACTCCTACGAGCAGTACTTC. The whole variable domain, remainder taken from reference TRBV2 and TRBJ2-7, is EPEVTQTPSHQVTQMGQEVILRCVPISNHLYFYWYRQILGQKVEFLVSFYNNEISEKSEIFDDQFSVERPDGSNFTLKIRSTKLEDSAMYFCASSNDVGNSYEQYFGPGTRLTVT.